Following are 32 T cell receptor beta chains from one sample sequenced in a study of T-cell reconstitution after alpha-beta-depleted transplantation in children. Unique molecular identifiers tagged the TCRbeta library. TCRdb reprocessed the PCR reads via MiXCR and lists one record per CDR3 protein. The table shows approximately 400,000 distinct CDR3 sequences, with roughly a tenth occurring only once. Sequences were derived from PBMCs from the stem cell graft donor, sampled from the stem cell graft. Every receptor here comes from a human donor who donated a stem cell graft to a child with acute myeloid leukemia.

This clonotype was observed a few times. This chain uses TRBV6-2 or TRBV6-3 with TRBJ2-7; D may be TRBD2 (5 bases). From germline, CDR1 is MNHEY and CDR2 SVGEGT. Trimming left V 6 bases short and J 7 bases short, with 13 bases between. The CDR3 length is 12 residues. CDR3 loop: CASRRVLGEQYF. In nucleotides, the CDR3 is TGTGCCAGCAGGCGGGTTTTGGGTGAGCAGTACTTC.

J is TRBJ2-1 and V is TRBV6-2 or TRBV6-3; 7 nucleotides agree with TRBD1. This CDR3 spans 16 amino acids. Unmatched junction bases numbered 8, after V lost 0 bases and J lost 6 bases. Germline-derived CDR1 and CDR2 are MNHEY and SVGEGT. CDR3 loop: CASSYSLRQGSNEQFF. The CDR3 DNA is TGTGCCAGCAGTTACTCCTTAAGACAGGGTTCCAATGAGCAGTTCTTC.

This rearrangement joins TRBV20-1 to TRBJ2-7; 10 positions agree with TRBD2. Germline CDR1 DFQATT, CDR2 SNEGSKA (reference sequence). This CDR3 is 14 amino acids long. V shed 6 bases, J shed 4 bases, and the junction held 9 bases outside the gene matches. As DNA, the CDR3 is TGCAGTGCAACTATTAGCGGGAGGAAATACGAGCAGTACTTC. This sequence encodes CSATISGRKYEQYF.

This clonotype was detected ten times or more. This chain connects TRBV5-1 to TRBJ2-7; TRBD1 matches 11 bases. CDR1 and CDR2 (germline): SGHRS, YFSETQ. CDR3 length equals 13 residues. V was clipped by 4 bases and J by 7 bases; unmatched bases: 4. The CDR3 loop is CASSVGQGGEQYV. CDR3 in DNA: TGCGCCAGCAGCGTGGGACAGGGGGGAGAGCAGTACGTC.

This clonotype was observed at least ten times. The rearrangement joins TRBV20-1 to TRBJ2-3; D unresolved. Germline V gene lookup returns CDR1 DFQATT and CDR2 SNEGSKA (reference sequence). CDR3 length equals 13 residues. With 1 base removed from V and 2 bases from J, the gap between germline ends came to 7 bases. The CDR3 protein is CSARGGPTDTQYF. CDR3 nucleotides: TGCAGTGCTAGAGGTGGGCCCACAGATACGCAGTATTTT.

This clonotype was seen many times. The rearrangement uses TRBV7-2 and TRBJ2-5, with D tentatively TRBD2 (6 bases). Trimming shortened V by 4 bases and J by 4 bases, and 16 bases separated the two germline ends. The CDR3 extends over 15 amino acids. Per germline, CDR1 SGHTA and CDR2 FQGNSA. The CDR3 bases are TGTGCCAGCAGCTCACGACTAGAATGGGTAGAGACCCAGTACTTC. This gives the protein CASSSRLEWVETQYF.

The chain joins TRBV20-1 to TRBJ1-3; D is undetermined. Per the germline V gene, CDR1 is DFQATT and CDR2 is SNEGSKA (reference sequence). The CDR3 length is 16 residues. The ends were cut back, 0 bases at V and 0 bases at J, with 12 bases in the middle. For the CDR3, the DNA is TGCAGTGCTAGAGATTGGCAGCCGTACTCTGGAAACACCATATATTTT. Translation: CSARDWQPYSGNTIYF.

This clonotype was picked up many times. CDR3 DNA sequence: TGTGCCAGCAGCTTCTCGGACAGGGTTAAAGAGGAGGATCAGCCCCAGCATTTT. It is translated as CASSFSDRVKEEDQPQHF. The J gene is TRBJ1-5, the V gene TRBV5-6; 8 bases fit TRBD1. The V and J ends lost 2 bases and 5 bases, in that order; junction bases with no gene match: 15. The germline CDR1 and CDR2 sequences are SGHDT and YYEEEE. The CDR3 extends over 18 amino acids. The full variable domain, with the rest looked up from reference TRBV5-6 and TRBJ1-5, is DAGVTQSPTHLIKTRGQQVTLRCSPKSGHDTVSWYQQALGQGPQFIFQYYEEEERQRGNFPDRFSGHQFPNYSSELNVNALLLGDSALYLCASSFSDRVKEEDQPQHFGDGTRLSIL.

Details on this clonotype: Germline is not matched at one junction end, which may reflect a read error. This rearrangement joins TRBV20-1 to TRBJ2-1; 10 positions match TRBD1. The CDR3 totals 13 residues. Germline V lookup: CDR1 DFQATT, CDR2 SNEGSKA (reference sequence). The CDR3 region is CRARDRGFNEQFF. The CDR3 nucleotides read TGCCGTGCTCGGGACAGGGGTTTCAATGAGCAGTTCTTC.

The chain carries TRBV6-5 and TRBJ2-5, with D possibly being TRBD2 (6 bases). Germline CDR1 reads MNHEY; CDR2 reads SVGAGI. With 2 bases removed from V and 1 base from J, the gap between germline ends came to 8 bases. This CDR3 has 14 amino acids. The CDR3 region is CASSYRTTQETQYF. Here the CDR3 DNA reads TGTGCCAGCAGTTACAGGACTACCCAAGAGACCCAGTACTTC.

This clonotype was seen a handful of times. The chain is built from TRBV29-1 and TRBJ2-2; D remains ambiguous. Germline V gene sequence: CDR1 SQVTM, CDR2 ANQGSEA. The V and J ends lost 1 base and 7 bases respectively, with 13 bases between them. The CDR3 covers 14 residues. CDR3 region: CSVEVGRPVGELFF. The DNA of the CDR3 is TGCAGCGTTGAAGTAGGGCGTCCTGTCGGGGAGCTGTTTTTT.

V is TRBV7-2 and J is TRBJ2-3, with no clear D. The ends were cut back, 0 bases at V and 1 base at J, with 8 bases in the middle. CDR1 and CDR2 from the germline V gene are SGHTA and FQGNSA. The CDR3 runs to 15 residues. Here the CDR3 reads CASSLAGSGTDTQYF. CDR3 bases: TGTGCCAGCAGCTTAGCAGGGTCGGGCACAGATACGCAGTATTTT.

This clonotype was observed many times. V gene TRBV12-3 or TRBV12-4 combines with J gene TRBJ2-3; TRBD2 agrees at 11 bases. This CDR3 region has 14 residues. V lost 5 bases to trimming and J lost 5 bases; unmatched junction nucleotides: 3. In DNA, the CDR3 is TGTGCCAGCAGTGCTAGCGGGGGGTTAGATACGCAGTATTTT. Its protein is CASSASGGLDTQYF.

This clonotype was picked up many times. V is TRBV7-6 and J is TRBJ1-3, with unresolved D. The CDR3 has 14 residues. CDR1 and CDR2 (germline): SGHVS, FNYEAQ. The V and J ends lost 5 bases and 4 bases respectively, with 12 bases between them. The CDR3 DNA follows: TGTGCCAGCAGCCAAAATCTGGACGGAAACACCATATATTTT. Protein product: CASSQNLDGNTIYF. Looking up the rest from reference TRBV7-6 and TRBJ1-3 gives the full variable domain: GAGVSQSPRYKVTKRGQDVALRCDPISGHVSLYWYRQALGQGPEFLTYFNYEAQQDKSGLPNDRFSAERPEGSISTLTIQRTEQRDSAMYRCASSQNLDGNTIYFGEGSWLTVV.

This clonotype came up many times. Mismatch with germline at one junction end may stem from a read error. The rearrangement uses TRBV20-1 and TRBJ2-5, with unresolved D. The CDR3 contains 12 residues. Germline CDR1 reads DFQATT; CDR2 reads SNEGSKA (reference sequence). CDR3 in DNA: TGCAGTGCTAGAGATGGGGATGGCCCAATAGACTTC. Its protein product is CSARDGDGPIDF.

The chain employs TRBV20-1 and TRBJ2-2, with D possibly being TRBD1 (5 bases). Germline V CDR1 and CDR2: DFQATT, SNEGSKA (reference sequence). The CDR3 is 12 residues long. V lost 5 bases and J 1 base, leaving 5 bases between the germline ends. The CDR3 loop is CSAGQNTGELFF. DNA for the CDR3: TGCAGTGCTGGACAGAACACCGGGGAGCTGTTTTTT.

This clonotype has a handful of counts. The rearrangement uses TRBV7-9 and TRBJ1-2; D unresolved. The CDR3 length is 16 residues. The germline V gene encodes CDR1 SEHNR and CDR2 FQNEAQ (reference sequence). Trimming took off 5 bases at V and 4 bases at J, with 20 bases between the two ends. The DNA for the CDR3 is TGTGCCAGCAGCCTACTCCCCGCAGGTGTCTTCTATGGCTACACCTTC. Its protein product is CASSLLPAGVFYGYTF.

The rearrangement joins TRBV18 to TRBJ1-2; the D is unclear. The germline V gene has CDR1 KGHSH and CDR2 LQKENI. The CDR3 has 13 amino acids. V lost 1 base and J lost 8, with 11 bases in between. The CDR3 coding sequence is TGTGCCAGCTCACCACAAGACGGGCAGGGCTACACCTTC. Its protein is CASSPQDGQGYTF.

This chain connects TRBV20-1 to TRBJ1-1, with D hard to call. Trimming pared 0 bases from V and 0 bases from J, leaving 8 bases between. Germline CDR1 is DFQATT and CDR2 is SNEGSKA (reference sequence). The CDR3 has 14 amino acids. CDR3 amino acids: CSARDLGMNTEAFF. DNA of the CDR3: TGCAGTGCTAGAGATCTAGGGATGAACACTGAAGCTTTCTTT.

Ten or more counts support this clonotype. CDR3 residues: CASRRTGEGYTF. In nucleotides, the CDR3 is TGTGCCAGCAGACGGACAGGGGAAGGCTACACCTTC. The chain is built from TRBV6-5 and TRBJ1-2; 9 nucleotides agree with TRBD1. This CDR3 has 12 residues. Trimming cost V 6 bases and J 8 bases; bases outside gene matches: 4. In germline, CDR1 is MNHEY, CDR2 SVGAGI.

The rearrangement links TRBV15 to TRBJ2-1; possible D gene TRBD2, 6 bases. V was trimmed by 2 bases and J by 8 bases, leaving 16 bases between them. This CDR3 has 15 amino acids. Germline V gives CDR1 LNHNV, CDR2 YYDKDF (reference sequence). In DNA, the CDR3 is TGTGCCACCAGCAGAACGGGAGTAGGTCGCGATGAGCAGTTCTTC. Protein: CATSRTGVGRDEQFF.

This clonotype was detected ten times or more. The chain uses TRBV5-1 and TRBJ1-1, with D possibly matching TRBD1 (6 bases). Germline-derived CDR1 and CDR2 are SGHRS and YFSETQ. The CDR3 spans 14 residues. The V end was cut by 0 bases, the J end by 7 bases, with 13 bases between. The CDR3: CASSLEGGADEAFF. CDR3 DNA: TGCGCCAGCAGCTTGGAAGGGGGAGCGGATGAAGCTTTCTTT.

The sample holds a few counts of this clonotype. The chain uses TRBV9 and TRBJ2-5; no definite D call. Germline CDR1 reads SGDLS; CDR2 reads YYNGEE. V lost 0 bases to trimming and J lost 2 bases, with 11 bases between them. The CDR3 spans 15 residues. The CDR3 DNA follows: TGTGCCAGCAGCGTAGTCCCGTCGGCGCAAGAGACCCAGTACTTC. It encodes CASSVVPSAQETQYF.

The DNA for the CDR3 is TGCAGTGCTGGTCGGGGAGACACTGAAGCTTTCTTT. Protein sequence: CSAGRGDTEAFF. The chain employs TRBV20-1 and TRBJ1-1; D not resolved. With 5 bases removed from V and 3 bases from J, the gap between germline ends came to 10 bases. Germline V gives CDR1 DFQATT, CDR2 SNEGSKA (reference sequence). This CDR3 comprises 12 residues.

This clonotype was detected many times. The chain has TRBV24-1 and TRBJ2-5, with TRBD1 matching 7 bases. Unmatched junction bases numbered 5, after V lost 3 bases and J lost 5 bases. Germline lookup yields CDR1 KGHDR and CDR2 SFDVKD. CDR3 length: 14 amino acids. CDR3: CATSDGMDRETQYF. The CDR3 DNA reads as TGTGCCACCAGTGATGGAATGGACAGGGAGACCCAGTACTTC.

The gene calls are TRBV13 and TRBJ2-3; weak D call: TRBD2 (5 bases). This CDR3 has 16 residues. Germline V CDR1 and CDR2: PRHDT, FYEKMQ (reference sequence). The V and J ends lost 5 bases and 0 bases respectively, with 15 bases between them. The CDR3 DNA follows: TGTGCCAGCAGCCCCCCGGGCGGGCCTAGCACAGATACGCAGTATTTT. Residues: CASSPPGGPSTDTQYF.

This clonotype was seen a handful of times. J is TRBJ2-2 and V is TRBV5-1; D assignment may be TRBD1 or TRBD2 (5 bases each). CDR3 length equals 16 residues. CDR1 and CDR2 (germline): SGHRS, YFSETQ. Trimming pared 6 bases from V and 0 bases from J, leaving 15 bases between. The CDR3: CASTELRGTNTGELFF. The CDR3 nucleotides are TGCGCCAGCACCGAATTGAGGGGTACGAACACCGGGGAGCTGTTTTTT.

The chain uses TRBV20-1 and TRBJ1-5; weak D call: TRBD1 (5 bases). V lost 4 bases, J lost 4 bases, and 17 bases lay in between. The CDR3 contains 15 residues. Germline lookup yields CDR1 DFQATT and CDR2 SNEGSKA (reference sequence). In nucleotides, the CDR3 is TGCAGTGCTACGGACTTCGCGGGGGGGAATCAGCCCCAGCATTTT. This codes for CSATDFAGGNQPQHF.

The V and J genes are TRBV2 and TRBJ1-6; no reliable D call. The germline V gene encodes CDR1 SNHLY and CDR2 FYNNEI. Trimming shortened V by 9 bases and J by 6 bases, and 12 bases separated the two germline ends. The CDR3 spans 13 residues. For the CDR3, the DNA is TGTGCCAGTTTAAAGGATGGTAATTCACCCCTCCACTTT. Amino acid sequence: CASLKDGNSPLHF. The whole variable domain, remainder taken from reference TRBV2 and TRBJ1-6, is EPEVTQTPSHQVTQMGQEVILRCVPISNHLYFYWYRQILGQKVEFLVSFYNNEISEKSEIFDDQFSVERPDGSNFTLKIRSTKLEDSAMYFCASLKDGNSPLHFGNGTRLTVT.

The chain combines TRBV6-5 with TRBJ2-3; 7 nucleotides match TRBD2. The V gene end was trimmed by 0 bases and the J gene end by 1 base; junction bases not matched to a gene: 4. The CDR3 runs to 16 residues. Germline assignment: CDR1 MNHEY and CDR2 SVGAGI. CDR3 sequence: CASSYSWLAGTDTQYF. The CDR3 DNA follows: TGTGCCAGCAGTTACTCGTGGCTAGCGGGCACAGATACGCAGTATTTT.

The rearrangement links TRBV5-1 to TRBJ2-2; tentatively, D is TRBD2 (5 bases). Trimming left V 4 bases short and J 6 bases short, with 10 bases between. CDR1 SGHRS and CDR2 YFSETQ come from the germline V gene. The CDR3 length is 13 residues. The CDR3 loop reads CASSKMEAGELFF. The CDR3 DNA sequence: TGCGCCAGCAGCAAGATGGAGGCCGGGGAGCTGTTTTTT.

This chain uses TRBV7-2 with TRBJ2-7, with a possible D match to TRBD2 (6 bases). This CDR3 spans 13 amino acids. Trimming removed 4 bases from V and 4 bases from J, with 11 bases in between. Germline V gene data show CDR1 as SGHTA and CDR2 as FQGNSA. The CDR3 nucleotides read TGTGCCAGCAGCTCCTCGGCGGGATACGAGCAGTACTTC. Encoded protein: CASSSSAGYEQYF.